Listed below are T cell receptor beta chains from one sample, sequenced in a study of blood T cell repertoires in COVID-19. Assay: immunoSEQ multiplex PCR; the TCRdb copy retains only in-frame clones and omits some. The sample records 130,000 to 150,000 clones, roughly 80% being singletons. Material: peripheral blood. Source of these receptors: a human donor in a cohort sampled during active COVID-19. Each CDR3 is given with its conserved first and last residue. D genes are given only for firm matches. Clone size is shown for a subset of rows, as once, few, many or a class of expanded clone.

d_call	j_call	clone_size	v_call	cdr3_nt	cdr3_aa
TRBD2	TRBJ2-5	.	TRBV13	TGTGCCAGCAGCGAACGACTAGCGGGGGCCTGGGAGACCCAGTACTTC	CASSERLAGAWETQYF
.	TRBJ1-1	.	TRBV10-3	TGTGCCATCAGTGAGTCGACTCGGGGGGGAGCTTTCTTT	CAISESTRGGAFF
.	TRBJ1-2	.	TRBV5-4	TGTGCCAGCAGCTCGGGGGGGACTAACTATGGCTACACCTTC	CASSSGGTNYGYTF
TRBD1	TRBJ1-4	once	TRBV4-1	TGCGCCAGCAGCCCACAAGTGGGTGTCCCGGGACAGGGCCGGGATGAAAAACTGTTTTTT	CASSPQVGVPGQGRDEKLFF
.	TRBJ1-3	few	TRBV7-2	TGTGCCAGCAGCACGGACGGGGGTGGAAACACCATATATTTT	CASSTDGGGNTIYF
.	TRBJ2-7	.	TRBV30	TGTGCCTGGAGTTTCTCGGGGAACGAGCAGTACTTC	CAWSFSGNEQYF
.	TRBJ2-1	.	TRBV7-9	TGTGCCAGCAGCCCGGGACAAAACTACAATGAGCAGTTCTTC	CASSPGQNYNEQFF
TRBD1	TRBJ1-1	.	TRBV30	TGTGCCTTTATCACAGGGGTCGAGACTGAAGCTTTCTTT	CAFITGVETEAFF
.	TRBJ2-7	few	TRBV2	TGTGCCAGCAGTGGGGGCAGGGGAGATTACGAGCAGTACTTC	CASSGGRGDYEQYF
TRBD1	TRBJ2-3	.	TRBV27	TGTGCCAGCAGGCCGACAGGGGGTATCACAGATACGCAGTATTTT	CASRPTGGITDTQYF
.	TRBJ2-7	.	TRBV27	TGTGCCAGCAGTTTATTCACAGGGAGCTCCTACGAGCAGTACTTC	CASSLFTGSSYEQYF
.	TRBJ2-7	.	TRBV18	TGTGCCAGCTCACCGGAGGGCTCCTACGAGCAGTACTTC	CASSPEGSYEQYF
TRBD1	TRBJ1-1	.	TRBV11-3	TGTGCCAGCAGCTCCGACAGGGGAGATCGTACTGAAGCTTTCTTT	CASSSDRGDRTEAFF
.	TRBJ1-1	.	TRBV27	TGTGCCAGCACAAACCTCTTAGTGAACACTGAAGCTTTCTTT	CASTNLLVNTEAFF
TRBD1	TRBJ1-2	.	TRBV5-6	TGTGCCAGCAGCCCACAGGGGGCGGGCTACACCTTC	CASSPQGAGYTF
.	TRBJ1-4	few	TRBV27	TGTGCCAGCAGGGGGGGAATTATAACTAATGAAAAACTGTTTTTT	CASRGGIITNEKLFF
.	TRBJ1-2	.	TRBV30	TGTGCCTGGACTAGGGGCGGAGGCTACACCTTC	CAWTRGGGYTF
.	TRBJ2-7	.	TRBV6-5	TGTGCCAGCAGTTACTCGACTAGGGGAGTCGAGCAGTACTTC	CASSYSTRGVEQYF
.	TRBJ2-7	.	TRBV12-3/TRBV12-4	TGTGCCAGCAGTCCCAAACGGTTGGAGCAGTACTTC	CASSPKRLEQYF
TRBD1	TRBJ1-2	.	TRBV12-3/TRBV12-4	TGTGCCACCGCCGGGACAGGGGCTGGCTACACCTTC	CATAGTGAGYTF
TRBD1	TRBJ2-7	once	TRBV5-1	TGCGCCAGCAGCTCCGACGGGACAGGGCTTATCGAGCAGTACTTC	CASSSDGTGLIEQYF